This TCR beta chain was identified during a study of blood T cells in healthy people across ages. The second PCR ran about 6 to 11 cycles with a sample-barcoded 5' primer and J-beta primers. One entry per CDR3 protein, called by TCRdb with MiXCR from the 5' RACE reads. The sample records fewer than 800,000 distinct CDR3 sequences, 45% to 50% being singletons. The germline V and J ends were trimmed by 6 bases and 6 bases, with 18 bases remaining between them. The CDR3 consists of 15 residues. Looked up from germline, CDR1 is MNHEY and CDR2 is SVGEGT. This receptor was taken from a woman aged 55-70 years in good health. This chain uses TRBV6-2 or TRBV6-3 with TRBJ2-1, with D perhaps TRBD1 (6 bases). Input material: blood. The CDR3 coding sequence is TGTGCCAGCAGGATCAGCGCAGGGGTCTTCAATGAGCAGTTCTTC. Its translation: CASRISAGVFNEQFF.